These 18 T cell receptor beta chains were all obtained from the same sample, sequenced in a study of radiotherapy plus CTLA-4 blockade in lung cancer. Some clones are missing from TCRdb's copy, which holds only in-frame ones; the method was immunoSEQ multiplex PCR. The sample lists over 80,000 clones, roughly 85% occurring once. The input for sequencing was peripheral blood, taken from a patient treated with radiotherapy plus ipilimumab. These receptors all come from a human donor with non-small cell lung cancer who had stable disease on radiotherapy plus ipilimumab.

This clone appeared once. J is TRBJ2-3 and V is TRBV6-5, with D perhaps matching TRBD2 (5 bases). CDR1 and CDR2 from the germline V gene are MNHEY and SVGAGI. The CDR3 runs to 15 residues. The V gene lost 2 bases and the J gene lost 2 bases, with 11 bases spanning the gap. CDR3 bases: TGTGCCAGCAGTTACAGGAGCGGAACCACAGATACGCAGTATTTT. Amino acids: CASSYRSGTTDTQYF.

V gene TRBV2 combines with J gene TRBJ2-3; D may be TRBD1 or TRBD2 (5 bases each). The CDR3 length is 16 residues. V was cut by 2 bases and J by 1 base, with 13 bases left in between. Germline CDR1 reads SNHLY; CDR2 reads FYNNEI. As DNA, the CDR3 is TGTGCCAGCAGTGAATCGACGGGGCGGCGCACAGATACGCAGTATTTT. This encodes CASSESTGRRTDTQYF.

The sample holds one count of this clone. This rearrangement joins TRBV5-1 to TRBJ2-3; TRBD1 matches at 8 bases. The V gene end was trimmed by 0 bases and the J gene end by 0 bases; junction bases not matched to a gene: 6. The CDR3 is 17 amino acids. Germline CDR1 is SGHRS and CDR2 is YFSETQ. Here the CDR3 DNA reads TGCGCCAGCAGCTTGGGGGGGACAGGTTCTAGCACAGATACGCAGTATTTT. Encoded protein: CASSLGGTGSSTDTQYF.

The count of this clone is one. V usage is TRBV5-1 and J usage is TRBJ1-5; D uncertain. The V gene lost 5 bases and the J gene lost 5 bases, with 11 bases spanning the gap. Germline CDR1 reads SGHRS; CDR2 reads YFSETQ. This CDR3 is built from 13 residues. The chain's CDR3 is CASSQDGDQPQHF. CDR3 coding DNA: TGCGCCAGCAGTCAGGACGGGGATCAGCCCCAGCATTTT.

The chain links TRBV29-1 to TRBJ2-5; 9 bases are shared with TRBD2. The CDR3 is made up of 14 amino acids. From germline, CDR1 is SQVTM and CDR2 ANQGSEA. V lost 8 bases and J lost 5; bases outside the gene matches: 12. The CDR3 nucleotides are TGCAGCTCCTCCCCCAGCGGGGGGATGGAGACCCAGTACTTC. Translating it yields CSSSPSGGMETQYF.

This chain connects TRBV6-1 to TRBJ1-2; no reliable D call. The CDR3 contains 14 residues. Trimming removed 3 bases from V and 0 bases from J, with 8 bases in between. In germline, CDR1 is MNHNS, CDR2 SASEGT. The CDR3 sequence: CASSEQAPNYGYTF. CDR3 in DNA: TGTGCCAGCAGTGAGCAGGCACCTAACTATGGCTACACCTTC.

This chain joins TRBV7-2 and TRBJ2-5, with D perhaps assigned TRBD1 or TRBD2 (5 bases each). V shed 5 bases and J shed 1 base, with 11 bases lying between them. Germline-derived CDR1 and CDR2 are SGHTA and FQGNSA. This CDR3 comprises 14 residues. The CDR3 DNA reads as TGTGCCAGCAGCCGGGGACGGCTCCAAGAGACCCAGTACTTC. Translation gives CASSRGRLQETQYF.

The CDR3 sequence: CASSLDPQVSYNSPLHF. The CDR3 region has the DNA TGCGCCAGCAGCTTGGATCCGCAGGTTTCCTATAATTCACCCCTCCACTTT. The V gene is TRBV5-1, the J gene TRBJ1-6; D is undetermined. Trimming left V 0 bases short and J 1 base short, with 11 bases between. Per the germline V gene, CDR1 is SGHRS and CDR2 is YFSETQ. This CDR3 is built from 17 residues.

This chain connects TRBV30 to TRBJ2-7; the D is unclear. This CDR3 has 13 residues. V lost 2 bases and J 3 bases, leaving 11 bases between the germline ends. Looked up from germline, CDR1 is GTSNPN and CDR2 is SVGIG (reference sequence). CDR3 sequence reads: CAWSFGGFYEQYF. DNA for the CDR3: TGTGCCTGGAGTTTTGGCGGATTCTACGAGCAGTACTTC.

The CDR3 here is CASSLTPQSSYNSPLHF. The CDR3 DNA follows: TGTGCCAGCAGCTTAACGCCTCAGAGCTCCTATAATTCACCCCTCCACTTT. The chain links TRBV7-3 to TRBJ1-6; D is undetermined. The V gene's germline CDR1 is SGHTA and CDR2 FQGTGA. The CDR3 totals 17 residues. V lost 0 bases and J 0 bases, leaving 9 bases between the germline ends.

This clone is a singleton in its sample. This rearrangement joins TRBV25-1 to TRBJ2-1, with TRBD2 matching over 10 bases. CDR1 and CDR2 from the germline V gene are MGHDK and SYGVNS. V shed 1 base, J shed 5 bases, and the junction held 5 bases outside the gene matches. This CDR3 has 16 residues. CDR3 sequence: CASSELGAGGHNEQFF. DNA of the CDR3: TGTGCCAGCAGTGAATTGGGAGCGGGGGGGCACAATGAGCAGTTCTTC.

The table lists this clone with a count of one. The CDR3 is CASSQERGGRANVLTF. The CDR3, as DNA: TGCGCCAGCAGCCAAGAACGGGGGGGCCGGGCCAACGTCCTGACTTTC. V usage is TRBV4-1 and J usage is TRBJ2-6; TRBD2 matches at 8 bases. CDR1 MGHRA and CDR2 YSYEKL come from the germline V gene. This CDR3 is built from 16 residues. The V gene end was trimmed by 0 bases and the J gene end by 5 bases; junction bases not matched to a gene: 3.

This clone came up a few times. V is TRBV5-6 and J is TRBJ2-1; D gene ambiguous. V was pared by 4 bases and J by 2 bases, with 13 bases between. The germline V gene has CDR1 SGHDT and CDR2 YYEEEE. CDR3 size: 15 residues. As DNA, the CDR3 is TGTGCCAGCAGCCCGGCTCCCAATCCCTACAATGAGCAGTTCTTC. It specifies CASSPAPNPYNEQFF.

A single count supports this clone. The chain employs TRBV5-1 and TRBJ2-7; D remains unclear. This CDR3 region has 14 residues. V was clipped by 0 bases and J by 5 bases, with 12 bases between them. Looked up from germline, CDR1 is SGHRS and CDR2 is YFSETQ. The CDR3: CASSLGGNGHEQYF. CDR3 in DNA: TGCGCCAGCAGCTTGGGTGGTAATGGGCACGAGCAGTACTTC.

This sequence joins TRBV18 and TRBJ2-1; 8 bases map to TRBD2. Losses at the gene ends were 1 base for V and 1 base for J; bases not matched to a gene: 0. Germline-derived CDR1 and CDR2 are KGHSH and LQKENI. There are 15 residues in the CDR3. DNA for the CDR3: TGTGCCAGCTCACCACTAGCGGGATCCTACAATGAGCAGTTCTTC. It translates to CASSPLAGSYNEQFF.

CDR3 nucleotides: TGTGCCAGCAGTGACTGGGGAGCGGGGGGGCTCGAGACCCAGTACTTC. Its protein product is CASSDWGAGGLETQYF. This rearrangement joins TRBV27 to TRBJ2-5; 10 bases are a match to TRBD2. CDR1 and CDR2 (germline): MNHEY, SMNVEV (reference sequence). V lost 5 bases and J lost 5; bases outside the gene matches: 11. There are 16 residues in the CDR3.

The V and J genes are TRBV5-4 and TRBJ2-1; D tentatively fits TRBD1 or TRBD2 (6 bases each). The CDR3 extends over 16 amino acids. Trimming removed 0 bases from V and 0 bases from J, with 10 bases in between. Germline loops: CDR1 SGHNT, CDR2 YYREEE (reference sequence). CDR3 sequence reads: CASSLGGGSSYNEQFF. The DNA for the CDR3 is TGTGCCAGCAGCTTGGGAGGGGGGAGCTCCTACAATGAGCAGTTCTTC.

The chain links TRBV27 to TRBJ1-1, with 7 positions matching TRBD1. The junction had 3 bases not matched to a gene; V was cut back by 8 bases and J by 0 bases. The CDR3 covers 13 residues. Germline CDR1 reads MNHEY; CDR2 reads SMNVEV (reference sequence). The CDR3 region has the DNA TGTGCCAGCGGGGGACAGTTGAACACTGAAGCTTTCTTT. Protein: CASGGQLNTEAFF.